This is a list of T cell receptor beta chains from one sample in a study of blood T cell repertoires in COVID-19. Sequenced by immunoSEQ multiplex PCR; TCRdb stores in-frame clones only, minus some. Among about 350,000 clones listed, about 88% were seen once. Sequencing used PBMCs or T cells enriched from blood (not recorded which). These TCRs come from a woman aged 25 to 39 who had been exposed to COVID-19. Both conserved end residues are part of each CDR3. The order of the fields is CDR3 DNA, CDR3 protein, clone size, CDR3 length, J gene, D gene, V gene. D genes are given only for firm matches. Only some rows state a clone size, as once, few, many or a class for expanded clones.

TGTGCCAGCAGGGGGGCTGGCTCAAGGGAGCTGTTTTTT	CASRGAGSRELFF	-	13	TRBJ2-2	-	TRBV7-2
TGTGCCTGGAGTGTACTGTCGGACTATGGCTACACCTTC	CAWSVLSDYGYTF	-	13	TRBJ1-2	-	TRBV30
TGCAGCGTTGAATGGGGGGTCAGAGGTGGCTACACCTTC	CSVEWGVRGGYTF	-	13	TRBJ1-2	-	TRBV29-1
TGTGCCAGCAGTCGACAGGCGCTCTATGGCTACACCTTC	CASSRQALYGYTF	-	13	TRBJ1-2	-	TRBV6-5
TGTGCCAGCAGCTTGAGTAGCAGTGAGCAGTTCTTC	CASSLSSSEQFF	-	12	TRBJ2-1	-	TRBV5-6
TGTGCCAGCAGCCCCGGACATCTGAACACTGAAGCTTTCTTT	CASSPGHLNTEAFF	-	14	TRBJ1-1	-	TRBV7-3
TGTGCCAGCAGTATTCGGACAGCTTCACCTAATCAGCCCCAGCATTTT	CASSIRTASPNQPQHF	-	16	TRBJ1-5	-	TRBV28
TGTGCCAGCAGTTTACTCGCCTACGAGCAGTACTTC	CASSLLAYEQYF	-	12	TRBJ2-7	-	TRBV28
TGTGCCAGCAGCCGTTCCGCGGGAGGGTGGAAGTACTTC	CASSRSAGGWKYF	once	13	TRBJ2-7	TRBD2	TRBV7-6
TGTGCCAGCAGCTGGAAGCTAGCGGGAGGGCCTCTGCAAGAGACCCAGTACTTC	CASSWKLAGGPLQETQYF	-	18	TRBJ2-5	TRBD2	TRBV5-4
TGTGCCAGCAGCTTAGCCCCGAGGACAGCGCCTAACTATGGCTACACCTTC	CASSLAPRTAPNYGYTF	-	17	TRBJ1-2	-	TRBV7-8
TGTGCCAGCAGCTTGACAGGGAACACTGAAGCTTTCTTT	CASSLTGNTEAFF	-	13	TRBJ1-1	-	TRBV12-3/TRBV12-4
TGTGCCAGCAGCAACCCCGGGACAGGGAATGAAAAACTGTTTTTT	CASSNPGTGNEKLFF	-	15	TRBJ1-4	TRBD1	TRBV6-6
TGTGCCAGCAGCTTAGGTATCGGACAGCCCCAAGAGACCCAGTACTTC	CASSLGIGQPQETQYF	once	16	TRBJ2-5	-	TRBV7-2
TGTGCCAGCAGTGCCTCCGGACTAGCGGGAGATTTTGCACAGTACTTC	CASSASGLAGDFAQYF	-	16	TRBJ2-5	TRBD2	TRBV28
TGCGCCAGCAGCATGACAGGGGCTAATGAAAAACTGTTTTTT	CASSMTGANEKLFF	once	14	TRBJ1-4	TRBD1	TRBV5-1